These 17 T cell receptor beta chains share one sample of origin, sequenced in a study of T cells in Graves' hyperthyroidism and ophthalmopathy. The source material, RNA transcripts, was used to amplify TCR beta CDR3 regions. Researchers ran a first-round RT-PCR on the TCR CDR3 using the HTBI primer set. Using its own MiXCR run on the multiplex PCR reads, TCRdb lists one record per CDR3 protein. The sample has roughly 250,000 distinct CDR3 sequences, 16% seen once. The specimen was blood. All receptors derive from a woman aged 18-29 years with Graves' ophthalmopathy.

This chain connects TRBV5-4 to TRBJ2-1; 12 bases match TRBD2. Germline assignment: CDR1 SGHNT and CDR2 YYREEE (reference sequence). This CDR3 spans 16 amino acids. J lost 8 bases, V lost 4 bases, and 10 bases had no gene match. The CDR3 region has the DNA TGTGCCAGCAGCGTTGATACTAGCGGGAGGTCCGATGAGCAGTTCTTC. Amino acid sequence: CASSVDTSGRSDEQFF.

This clonotype was observed a handful of times. CDR3 protein: CASSRTGGNSGNTIYF. CDR3 in DNA: TGTGCCAGCAGCCGGACGGGAGGCAACTCTGGAAACACCATATATTTT. V gene TRBV9 combines with J gene TRBJ1-3; D is ambiguous. V was clipped by 4 bases and J by 0 bases, with 14 bases between them. CDR1 SGDLS and CDR2 YYNGEE come from the germline V gene. The CDR3 has 16 residues.

This clonotype was observed at least ten times. V usage is TRBV7-8 and J usage is TRBJ1-5; D gene ambiguous. The CDR3 runs to 15 residues. Germline V gene data show CDR1 as SGHVS and CDR2 as FQNEAQ. Trimming stripped 2 bases from V and 0 bases from J, with 8 bases between. The CDR3 loop is CASSLNVHSNQPQHF. CDR3 nucleotides: TGTGCCAGCAGCTTAAACGTCCATAGCAATCAGCCCCAGCATTTT.

The chain couples TRBV7-2 to TRBJ1-6; D call uncertain. With 1 base removed from V and 4 bases from J, the gap between germline ends came to 8 bases. Germline CDR1 SGHTA, CDR2 FQGNSA. The CDR3 covers 15 residues. The CDR3 DNA is TGTGCCAGCAGCTTAGAGCCGGATTATAATTCACCCCTCCACTTT. Encoded protein: CASSLEPDYNSPLHF.

This clonotype was counted at least ten times. The rearrangement uses TRBV27 and TRBJ2-1, with 11 bases identical to TRBD2. The J segment lost 7 bases and the V segment lost 4 bases, leaving 12 bases of the junction unmatched. CDR1 MNHEY and CDR2 SMNVEV come from the germline V gene (reference sequence). The CDR3 spans 17 residues. CDR3 in amino acids: CASSSPPTSGSPNEQFF. The CDR3 DNA sequence: TGTGCCAGCAGTTCCCCACCCACTAGCGGGAGTCCTAATGAGCAGTTCTTC.

The sample holds many counts of this clonotype. J is TRBJ1-1 and V is TRBV12-3 or TRBV12-4; no reliable D call. The CDR3 is 12 residues long. V was clipped by 5 bases and J by 7 bases, with 11 bases between them. DNA of the CDR3: TGTGCCAGCAGTGACGGGAGGCTTGAAGCTTTCTTT. Protein product: CASSDGRLEAFF.

The sample holds many counts of this clonotype. The rearrangement links TRBV7-9 to TRBJ1-1, with D possibly being TRBD1 (6 bases). The CDR3 contains 14 residues. Germline V CDR1 and CDR2: SEHNR, FQNEAQ (reference sequence). Deletions cut 3 bases from V and 3 bases from J, with 11 bases between. The DNA for the CDR3 is TGTGCCAGCAGCTTGCCACAGGGTTACACTGAAGCTTTCTTT. Translated, it gives CASSLPQGYTEAFF.

This clonotype has at least ten counts. This rearrangement joins TRBV20-1 to TRBJ1-2, with 9 bases matching TRBD1. The V gene's germline CDR1 is DFQATT and CDR2 SNEGSKA (reference sequence). This CDR3 spans 13 amino acids. V trimming: 6 bases; J trimming: 8 bases; junction bases outside the gene matches: 10. The CDR3 sequence is CSAPGQGSVGYTF. CDR3 bases: TGCAGTGCCCCTGGACAGGGGAGTGTAGGCTACACCTTC.

This clonotype was detected only a few times. This may stem from a read error, because a much larger clone lies one nucleotide away. This CDR3 fails to terminate in the conserved phenylalanine or tryptophan, so it likely reflects a read error. The V call is TRBV7-2, the J call TRBJ2-7; D might be TRBD2 (6 bases). The CDR3 totals 13 residues. Germline lookup yields CDR1 SGHTA and CDR2 FQGNSA. Trimming cost V 3 bases and J 3 bases, with 9 bases left between them. The CDR3 reads CASSFSRGYEQYL. The CDR3 DNA follows: TGTGCCAGCAGCTTTTCGCGGGGCTACGAGCAGTACCTC.

The genes are TRBV5-5 and TRBJ2-4; 8 nucleotides agree with TRBD2. J was trimmed by 2 bases and V by 0 bases; bases with no gene match: 4. CDR1 and CDR2 (germline): SGHKS, YYEKEE (reference sequence). This CDR3 contains 16 residues. CDR3 residues: CASSLVRGGPKNIQYF. In nucleotides, the CDR3 is TGTGCCAGCAGCTTGGTTCGGGGGGGCCCCAAAAACATTCAGTACTTC.

Ten or more counts support this clonotype. The gene calls are TRBV2 and TRBJ1-5; D is uncertain. Trimming stripped 6 bases from V and 1 base from J, with 4 bases between. The CDR3 spans 12 residues. Germline assignment: CDR1 SNHLY and CDR2 FYNNEI. In nucleotides, the CDR3 is TGTGCCAGCAGGGGAAGCAATCAGCCCCAGCATTTT. It encodes CASRGSNQPQHF.

There are many counts of this clonotype. This chain connects TRBV20-1 to TRBJ2-5, with TRBD2 matching over 9 bases. Looked up from germline, CDR1 is DFQATT and CDR2 is SNEGSKA (reference sequence). There are 14 residues in the CDR3. J lost 5 bases, V lost 0 bases, and 4 bases had no gene match. The CDR3 protein is CSARDGAGGETQYF. Written as DNA, the CDR3 is TGCAGTGCTAGAGATGGAGCGGGAGGCGAGACCCAGTACTTC.

The chain links TRBV9 to TRBJ2-2; D gene unclear. The germline V gene has CDR1 SGDLS and CDR2 YYNGEE. With 0 bases removed from V and 4 bases from J, the gap between germline ends came to 10 bases. The CDR3 is 15 residues long. Here the CDR3 DNA reads TGTGCCAGCAGCGTAGGATTGGGATTCACCGGGGAGCTGTTTTTT. Its protein is CASSVGLGFTGELFF.

Many counts were recorded for this clonotype. The gene calls are TRBV4-2 and TRBJ2-7; the match to TRBD2 covers 9 bases. CDR1 is LGHNA and CDR2 is YNFKEQ in the germline V gene. The junction had 8 bases not matched to a gene; V was cut back by 0 bases and J by 5 bases. The CDR3 totals 16 residues. CDR3 region: CASSQEEGLASHEQYF. Here the CDR3 DNA reads TGTGCCAGCAGCCAAGAGGAAGGACTAGCGTCCCACGAGCAGTACTTC.

About this clonotype: A much larger clone lies a single base off, so this may be a read error. This sequence joins TRBV11-2 and TRBJ2-1, with TRBD1 matching over 10 bases. The CDR3 length is 15 residues. CDR1 is SGHAT and CDR2 is FQNNGV in the germline V gene. The CDR3 DNA follows: TGTGGCAGCAGCTTCCGGGACAGGGGTCACCGGGAGCAGTTCTTC. Amino acid sequence: CGSSFRDRGHREQFF.

The sample holds many counts of this clonotype. The chain joins TRBV28 to TRBJ2-1; tentative D call: TRBD2 (6 bases). The CDR3 length is 14 residues. CDR1 is MDHEN, CDR2 SYDVKM, per germline. Trimming pared 4 bases from V and 4 bases from J, leaving 11 bases between. The CDR3 reads CASSYLAEYNEQFF. The CDR3 DNA is TGTGCCAGCAGTTACTTAGCGGAATACAATGAGCAGTTCTTC.

The V gene is TRBV5-4, the J gene TRBJ2-5; TRBD2 matches at 12 bases. With V trimmed by 0 bases and J by 3 bases, 3 bases remained unmatched. The germline gives CDR1 SGHNT, CDR2 YYREEE (reference sequence). The CDR3 extends over 16 amino acids. CDR3 in amino acids: CASSLARLAGEETQYF. The CDR3 region has the DNA TGTGCCAGCAGCTTGGCTAGACTAGCGGGGGAAGAGACCCAGTACTTC.